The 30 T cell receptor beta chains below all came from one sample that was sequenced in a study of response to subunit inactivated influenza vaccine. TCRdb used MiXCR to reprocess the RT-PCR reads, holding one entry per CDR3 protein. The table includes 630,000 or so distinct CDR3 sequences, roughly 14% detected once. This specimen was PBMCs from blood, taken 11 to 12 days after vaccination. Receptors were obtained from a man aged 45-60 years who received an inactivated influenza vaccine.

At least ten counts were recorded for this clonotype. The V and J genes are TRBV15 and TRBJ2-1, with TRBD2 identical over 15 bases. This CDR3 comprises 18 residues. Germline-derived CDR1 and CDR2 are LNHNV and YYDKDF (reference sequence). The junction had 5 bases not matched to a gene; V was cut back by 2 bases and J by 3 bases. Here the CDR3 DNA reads TGTGCCACCAGCAGACAGGGGACTAGCGGGGGGCTCTACAATGAGCAGTTCTTC. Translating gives CATSRQGTSGGLYNEQFF.

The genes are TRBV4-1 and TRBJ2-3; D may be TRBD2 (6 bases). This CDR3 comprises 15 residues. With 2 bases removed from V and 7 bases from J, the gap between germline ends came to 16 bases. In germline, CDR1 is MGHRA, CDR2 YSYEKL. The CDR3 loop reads CASSQRDFPGNTQYF. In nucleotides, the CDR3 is TGCGCCAGCAGCCAAAGGGACTTTCCCGGGAATACGCAGTATTTT.

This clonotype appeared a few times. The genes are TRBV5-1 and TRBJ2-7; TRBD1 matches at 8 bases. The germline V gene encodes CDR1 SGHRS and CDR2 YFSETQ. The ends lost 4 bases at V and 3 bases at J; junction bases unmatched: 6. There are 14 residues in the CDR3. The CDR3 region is CASSPRQGNYEQYF. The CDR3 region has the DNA TGCGCCAGCAGCCCCAGACAGGGGAACTACGAGCAGTACTTC.

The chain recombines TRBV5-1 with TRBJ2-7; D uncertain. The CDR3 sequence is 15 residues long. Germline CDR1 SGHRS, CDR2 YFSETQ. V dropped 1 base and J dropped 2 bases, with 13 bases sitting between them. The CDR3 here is CASSLNSAQTYEQYF. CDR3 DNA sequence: TGCGCCAGCAGCTTGAACAGTGCTCAGACCTACGAGCAGTACTTC.

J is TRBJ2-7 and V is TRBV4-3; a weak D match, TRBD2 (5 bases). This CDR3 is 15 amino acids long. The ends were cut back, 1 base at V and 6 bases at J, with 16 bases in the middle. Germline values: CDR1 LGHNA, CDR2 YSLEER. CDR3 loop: CASSQGFDGAGEQYF. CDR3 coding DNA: TGCGCCAGCAGCCAAGGATTTGATGGTGCGGGCGAGCAGTACTTC.

The CDR3 coding sequence is TGCGCCAGCAGCTTGGAGGGGTCTACGGGTACTGAAGCTTTCTTT. This translates into CASSLEGSTGTEAFF. The chain uses TRBV5-1 and TRBJ1-1; D may be TRBD1 (5 bases). The V end was cut by 0 bases, the J end by 5 bases, with 14 bases between. CDR1 and CDR2 (germline): SGHRS, YFSETQ. The CDR3 is made up of 15 amino acids.

Here the CDR3 reads CATSGDRGRGQYF. The CDR3 DNA follows: TGTGCCACCAGCGGGGACAGGGGAAGAGGGCAGTACTTC. The chain is built from TRBV15 and TRBJ2-7; 10 nucleotides line up with TRBD1. CDR3 length: 13 residues. V was pared by 5 bases and J by 9 bases, with 7 bases of the junction left unmatched. From germline, CDR1 is LNHNV and CDR2 YYDKDF (reference sequence). The full variable domain, completed using reference TRBV15 and TRBJ2-7, is DAMVIQNPRYQVTQFGKPVTLSCSQTLNHNVMYWYQQKSSQAPKLLFHYYDKDFNNEADTPDNFQSRRPNTSFCFLDIRSPGLGDTAMYLCATSGDRGRGQYFGPGTRLTVT.

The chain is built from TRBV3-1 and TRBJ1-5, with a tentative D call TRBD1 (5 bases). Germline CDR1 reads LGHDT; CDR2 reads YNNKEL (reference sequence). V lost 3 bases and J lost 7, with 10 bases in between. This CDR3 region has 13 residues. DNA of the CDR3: TGTGCCAGCAGCCAGATGACAGACCAGCCCCAGCATTTT. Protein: CASSQMTDQPQHF.

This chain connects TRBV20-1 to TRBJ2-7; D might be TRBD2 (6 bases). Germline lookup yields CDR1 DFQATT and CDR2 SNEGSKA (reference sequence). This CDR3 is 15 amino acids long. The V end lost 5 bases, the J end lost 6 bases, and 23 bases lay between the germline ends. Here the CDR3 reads CSASRGGLASTEQYF. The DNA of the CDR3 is TGCAGTGCTTCCCGAGGCGGGCTAGCGAGTACCGAGCAGTACTTC.

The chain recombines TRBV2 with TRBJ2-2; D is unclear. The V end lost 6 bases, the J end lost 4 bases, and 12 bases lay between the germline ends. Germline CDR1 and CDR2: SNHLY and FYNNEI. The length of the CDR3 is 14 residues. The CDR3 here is CASREQYATGELFF. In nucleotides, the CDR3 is TGTGCCAGCAGAGAACAGTATGCCACCGGGGAGCTGTTTTTT. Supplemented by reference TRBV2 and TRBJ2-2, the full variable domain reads EPEVTQTPSHQVTQMGQEVILRCVPISNHLYFYWYRQILGQKVEFLVSFYNNEISEKSEIFDDQFSVERPDGSNFTLKIRSTKLEDSAMYFCASREQYATGELFFGEGSRLTVL.

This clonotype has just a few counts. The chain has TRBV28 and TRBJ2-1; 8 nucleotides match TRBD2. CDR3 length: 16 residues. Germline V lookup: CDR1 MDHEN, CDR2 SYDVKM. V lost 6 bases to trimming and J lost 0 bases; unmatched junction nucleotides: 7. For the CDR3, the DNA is TGTGCCAGCAGCACGACCGGGACTAGCTCCTACAATGAGCAGTTCTTC. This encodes CASSTTGTSSYNEQFF.

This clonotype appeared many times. DNA of the CDR3: TGTGCCAGCAGCTTAGAGAGGGGCCGACCTGCAGGTACGCAGTATTTT. It yields the protein CASSLERGRPAGTQYF. The chain employs TRBV13 and TRBJ2-3, with D perhaps assigned TRBD1 or TRBD2 (5 bases each). Trimming shortened V by 1 base and J by 8 bases, and 19 bases separated the two germline ends. The CDR3 is 16 residues long. The germline V gene encodes CDR1 PRHDT and CDR2 FYEKMQ (reference sequence).

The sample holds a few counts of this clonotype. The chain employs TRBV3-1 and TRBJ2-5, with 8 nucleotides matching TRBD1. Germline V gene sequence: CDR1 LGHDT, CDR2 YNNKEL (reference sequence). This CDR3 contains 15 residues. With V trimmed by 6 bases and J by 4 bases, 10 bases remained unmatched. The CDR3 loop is CASSSNRGNGETQYF. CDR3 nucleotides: TGTGCCAGCAGTTCAAACAGGGGGAATGGAGAGACCCAGTACTTC.

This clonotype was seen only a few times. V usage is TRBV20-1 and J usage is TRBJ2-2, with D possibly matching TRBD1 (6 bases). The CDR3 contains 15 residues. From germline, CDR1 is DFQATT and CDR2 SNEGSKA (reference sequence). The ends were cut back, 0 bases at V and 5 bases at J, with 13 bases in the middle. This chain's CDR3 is CSARDARGKTGELFF. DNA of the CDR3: TGCAGTGCTAGAGACGCCAGGGGAAAGACCGGGGAGCTGTTTTTT.

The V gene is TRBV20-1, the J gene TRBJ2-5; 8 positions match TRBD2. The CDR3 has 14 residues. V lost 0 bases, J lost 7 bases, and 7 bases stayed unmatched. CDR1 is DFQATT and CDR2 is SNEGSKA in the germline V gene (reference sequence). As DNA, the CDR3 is TGCAGTGCTAGAGAGGGTAGCGGGAAGGTGACCCAGTACTTC. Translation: CSAREGSGKVTQYF.

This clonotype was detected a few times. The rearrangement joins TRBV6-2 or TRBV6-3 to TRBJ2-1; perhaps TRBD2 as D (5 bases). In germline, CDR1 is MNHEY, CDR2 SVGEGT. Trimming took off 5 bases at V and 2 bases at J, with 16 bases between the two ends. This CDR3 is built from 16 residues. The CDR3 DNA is TGTGCCAGCAGTCAAAGGGCTAGCAGGCCCTACAATGAGCAGTTCTTC. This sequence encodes CASSQRASRPYNEQFF.

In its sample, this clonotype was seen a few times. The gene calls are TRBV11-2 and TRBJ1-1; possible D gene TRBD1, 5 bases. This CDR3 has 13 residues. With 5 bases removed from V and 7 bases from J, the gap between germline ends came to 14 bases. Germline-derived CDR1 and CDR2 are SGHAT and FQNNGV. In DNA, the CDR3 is TGTGCCAGCAGCAGAAACTGGGGGGATGAAGCTTTCTTT. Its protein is CASSRNWGDEAFF.

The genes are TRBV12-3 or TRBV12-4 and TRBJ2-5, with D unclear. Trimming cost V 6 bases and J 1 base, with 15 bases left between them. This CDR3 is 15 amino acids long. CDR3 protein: CASSRPESIQETQYF. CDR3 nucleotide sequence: TGTGCCAGCAGCCGACCTGAGAGCATCCAAGAGACCCAGTACTTC.

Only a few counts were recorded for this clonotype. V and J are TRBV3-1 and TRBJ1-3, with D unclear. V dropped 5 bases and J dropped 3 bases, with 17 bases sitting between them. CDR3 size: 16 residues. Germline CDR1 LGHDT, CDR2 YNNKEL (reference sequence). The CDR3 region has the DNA TGTGCCAGCAGCAGTCAAGGTCCCTGGGATGGAAACACCATATATTTT. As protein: CASSSQGPWDGNTIYF. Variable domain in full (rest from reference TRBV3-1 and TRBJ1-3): DTAVSQTPKYLVTQMGNDKSIKCEQNLGHDTMYWYKQDSKKFLKIMFSYNNKELIINETVPNRFSPKSPDKAHLNLHINSLELGDSAVYFCASSSQGPWDGNTIYFGEGSWLTVV.

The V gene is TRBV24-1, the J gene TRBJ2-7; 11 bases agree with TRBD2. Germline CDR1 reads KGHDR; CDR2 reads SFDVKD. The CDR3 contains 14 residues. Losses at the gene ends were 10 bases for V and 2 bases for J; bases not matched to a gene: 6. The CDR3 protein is CATATSGKAYEQYF. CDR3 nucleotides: TGTGCCACGGCGACTAGCGGGAAAGCCTACGAGCAGTACTTC.

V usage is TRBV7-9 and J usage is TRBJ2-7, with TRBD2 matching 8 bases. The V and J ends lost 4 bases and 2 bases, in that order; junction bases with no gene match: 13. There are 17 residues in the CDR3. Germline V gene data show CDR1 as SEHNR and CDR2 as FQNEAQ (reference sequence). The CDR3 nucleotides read TGTGCCAGCAGCTCGCCTGGTAGACTAGCGAGGACCTACGAGCAGTACTTC. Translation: CASSSPGRLARTYEQYF.

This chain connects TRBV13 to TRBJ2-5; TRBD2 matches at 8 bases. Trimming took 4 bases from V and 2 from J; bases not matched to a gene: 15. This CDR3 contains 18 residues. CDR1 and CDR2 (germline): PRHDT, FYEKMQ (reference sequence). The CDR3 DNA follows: TGTGCCAGCAGCTCCTACCGGCAGACTAGCGTGGGGCAAGAGACCCAGTACTTC. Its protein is CASSSYRQTSVGQETQYF.

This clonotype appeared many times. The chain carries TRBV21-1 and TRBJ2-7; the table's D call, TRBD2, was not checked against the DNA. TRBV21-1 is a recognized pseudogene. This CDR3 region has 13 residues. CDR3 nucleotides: TGTGCCACCTTTCCAACTAGCGGCTACGAGCAGTACTTC. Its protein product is CATFPTSGYEQYF.

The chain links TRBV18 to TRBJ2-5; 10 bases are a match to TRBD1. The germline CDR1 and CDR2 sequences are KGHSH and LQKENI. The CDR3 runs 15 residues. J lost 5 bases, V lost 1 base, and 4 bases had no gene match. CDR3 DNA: TGTGCCAGCTCACCACGACAGGGGGCCAGGGAGACCCAGTACTTC. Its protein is CASSPRQGARETQYF.

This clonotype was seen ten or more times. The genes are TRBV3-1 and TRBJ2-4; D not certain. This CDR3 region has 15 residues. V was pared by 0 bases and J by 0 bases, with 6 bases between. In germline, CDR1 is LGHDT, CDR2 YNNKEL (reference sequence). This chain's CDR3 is CASSQDQLAKNIQYF. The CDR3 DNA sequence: TGTGCCAGCAGCCAAGATCAGCTAGCCAAAAACATTCAGTACTTC.

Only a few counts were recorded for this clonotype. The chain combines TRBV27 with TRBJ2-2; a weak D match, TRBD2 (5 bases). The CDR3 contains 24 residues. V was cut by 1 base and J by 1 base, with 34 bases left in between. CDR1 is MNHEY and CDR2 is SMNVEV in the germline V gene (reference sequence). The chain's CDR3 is CASSLYVGIAEPRGILRNTGELFF. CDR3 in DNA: TGTGCCAGCAGTTTATACGTGGGGATAGCCGAACCCAGAGGGATACTAAGGAACACCGGGGAGCTGTTTTTT.

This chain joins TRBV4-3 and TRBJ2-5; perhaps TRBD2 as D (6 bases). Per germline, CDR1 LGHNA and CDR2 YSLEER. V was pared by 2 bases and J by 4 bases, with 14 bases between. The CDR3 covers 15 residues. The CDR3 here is CASSQRAGGGETQYF. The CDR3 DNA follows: TGCGCCAGCAGCCAAAGGGCCGGGGGTGGAGAGACCCAGTACTTC.

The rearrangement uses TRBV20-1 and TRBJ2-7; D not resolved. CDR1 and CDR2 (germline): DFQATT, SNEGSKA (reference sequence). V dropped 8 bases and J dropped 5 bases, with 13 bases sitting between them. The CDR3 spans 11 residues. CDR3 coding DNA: TGCAGTACCCCCCGTTTGGACGAGCAGTACTTC. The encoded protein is CSTPRLDEQYF.

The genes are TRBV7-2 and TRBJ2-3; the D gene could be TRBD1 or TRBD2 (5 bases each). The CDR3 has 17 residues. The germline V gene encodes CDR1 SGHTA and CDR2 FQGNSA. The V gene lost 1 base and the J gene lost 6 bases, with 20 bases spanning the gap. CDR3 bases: TGTGCCAGCAGCTTAGGGCCCCGGGACGGAGCGATGGATACGCAGTATTTT. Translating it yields CASSLGPRDGAMDTQYF.

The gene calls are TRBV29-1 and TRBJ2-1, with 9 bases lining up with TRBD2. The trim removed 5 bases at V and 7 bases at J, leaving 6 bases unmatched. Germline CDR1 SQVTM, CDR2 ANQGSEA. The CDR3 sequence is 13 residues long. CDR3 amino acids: CSVQREVGNEQFF. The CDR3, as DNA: TGCAGCGTTCAGCGGGAGGTAGGGAATGAGCAGTTCTTC.